Listed below are T cell receptor beta chains from one sample, sequenced in a study of blood T cell repertoires in COVID-19. TCRdb's table, derived via immunoSEQ multiplex PCR, lists solely in-frame clones and lacks some. This table holds about 280,000 clones, 80% to 85% found once. Material for sequencing was PBMCs or T cells enriched from blood (not recorded which). The source is a man aged 40-50 years who had been exposed to COVID-19. Each CDR3 is given with its conserved first and last residue. D genes are given only for firm matches. The listing skips clone size in some rows; elsewhere it reads once, few, many or a size class.

v_call: TRBV15
clone_size: -
j_call: TRBJ1-1
d_call: -
cdr3_aa: CATSGGRGYTEAFF
cdr3_nt: TGTGCCACCAGTGGAGGTCGGGGGTACACTGAAGCTTTCTTT

v_call: TRBV10-3
clone_size: few
j_call: TRBJ2-1
d_call: TRBD1
cdr3_aa: CAISGSGGRNEQFF
cdr3_nt: TGTGCCATCAGTGGATCAGGGGGACGCAATGAGCAGTTCTTC

v_call: TRBV4-2
clone_size: -
j_call: TRBJ2-1
d_call: TRBD2
cdr3_aa: CASSQRLAEREQFF
cdr3_nt: TGTGCCAGCAGCCAGAGACTAGCGGAGCGTGAGCAGTTCTTC

v_call: TRBV5-6
clone_size: -
j_call: TRBJ1-5
d_call: -
cdr3_aa: CASSLRRGQPQHF
cdr3_nt: TGTGCCAGCAGCTTAAGGCGGGGGCAGCCCCAGCATTTT

v_call: TRBV14
clone_size: -
j_call: TRBJ2-1
d_call: -
cdr3_aa: CASSQARLESGYEQFF
cdr3_nt: TGTGCCAGCAGCCAGGCACGACTAGAAAGCGGGTATGAGCAGTTCTTC

v_call: TRBV29-1
clone_size: -
j_call: TRBJ2-7
d_call: TRBD2
cdr3_aa: CSARTSKSYEQYF
cdr3_nt: TGCAGCGCTCGGACTAGTAAGTCCTACGAGCAGTACTTC

v_call: TRBV19
clone_size: few
j_call: TRBJ2-1
d_call: TRBD2
cdr3_aa: CASSREGGGTSGDNEQFF
cdr3_nt: TGTGCCAGTAGTAGAGAGGGGGGGGGAACTAGCGGAGACAATGAGCAGTTCTTC

v_call: TRBV19
clone_size: -
j_call: TRBJ1-2
d_call: -
cdr3_aa: CASGGDYYGYTF
cdr3_nt: TGTGCCAGTGGGGGGGATTACTATGGCTACACCTTC

v_call: TRBV30
clone_size: -
j_call: TRBJ1-2
d_call: -
cdr3_aa: CAWAGFSGYTF
cdr3_nt: TGTGCCTGGGCGGGTTTTAGTGGCTACACCTTC

v_call: TRBV5-4
clone_size: -
j_call: TRBJ2-5
d_call: TRBD1
cdr3_aa: CASSLARTGGEETQYF
cdr3_nt: TGTGCCAGCAGCTTGGCAAGGACAGGGGGCGAAGAGACCCAGTACTTC

v_call: TRBV4-1
clone_size: -
j_call: TRBJ2-7
d_call: TRBD1
cdr3_aa: CASSQAGTGSYEQYF
cdr3_nt: TGCGCCAGCAGCCAAGCCGGGACAGGGTCCTACGAGCAGTACTTC

v_call: TRBV7-3
clone_size: few
j_call: TRBJ2-2
d_call: -
cdr3_aa: CASSLGQGAGELFF
cdr3_nt: TGTGCCAGCAGCTTGGGCCAAGGGGCCGGGGAGCTGTTTTTT

v_call: TRBV27
clone_size: -
j_call: TRBJ2-5
d_call: TRBD2
cdr3_aa: CASTDGLAGSCWGQETQYF
cdr3_nt: TGTGCCAGCACAGACGGACTAGCGGGATCTTGCTGGGGGCAAGAGACCCAGTACTTC

v_call: TRBV7-3
clone_size: -
j_call: TRBJ2-1
d_call: -
cdr3_aa: CASSLWGSSAISDEQFF
cdr3_nt: TGTGCCAGCAGCTTATGGGGCTCCTCGGCAATTTCCGATGAGCAGTTCTTC

v_call: TRBV18
clone_size: -
j_call: TRBJ2-1
d_call: TRBD2
cdr3_aa: CASSPWLAGSYADYNEQFF
cdr3_nt: TGTGCCAGCTCACCATGGCTAGCGGGGAGTTATGCCGACTACAATGAGCAGTTCTTC